The rows below give T cell receptor beta chains drawn from one sample of a study of OX40 agonist ivuxolimab in advanced cancers. TCRdb keeps only in-frame clones here, not all; method: immunoSEQ multiplex PCR. Of tens of thousands of clones listed, roughly 80% were seen once; the top ten hold roughly 2.1%. The sequenced sample was CD4+ or CD8+ T cells sorted from blood, obtained in a trial of the OX40 agonist ivuxolimab. The source of these receptors is an adult with an advanced solid tumor such as melanoma, head and neck, liver or kidney cancer. CDR3s include the opening cysteine and the closing phenylalanine or tryptophan. The D gene is left open where the match is weak. Clone sizes are given selectively: once, few, many, or a class where the clone is expanded.

-,TRBJ2-7,-,TRBV7-9,CASSLRGSGSYEQYF,TGTGCCAGCAGCTTAAGGGGTAGCGGCTCCTACGAGCAGTACTTC
-,TRBJ2-1,-,TRBV7-6,CASSLRSGLPPRSYNEQFF,TGTGCCAGCAGCTTGCGCTCGGGCTTGCCGCCTCGCTCCTACAATGAGCAGTTCTTC
-,TRBJ2-3,few,TRBV11-1,CASSWSTDTQYF,TGTGCCAGCAGCTGGAGCACAGATACGCAGTATTTT
TRBD1,TRBJ2-7,few,TRBV5-5,CASSTRDRPPEQYF,TGTGCCAGCAGCACCCGGGACAGGCCGCCTGAGCAGTACTTC
-,TRBJ1-2,-,TRBV6-5,CASSPGGNYGYTF,TGTGCCAGCAGCCCTGGGGGCAACTATGGCTACACCTTC
-,TRBJ2-1,-,TRBV2,CASRAGLNEQFF,TGTGCCAGCAGGGCAGGGTTAAATGAGCAGTTCTTC
-,TRBJ1-5,-,TRBV4-1,CASSHPTGFSQPQHF,TGCGCCAGCAGCCACCCGACAGGTTTCAGCCAGCCCCAGCATTTT
TRBD1,TRBJ2-5,few,TRBV7-2,CASSSTGVVETQYF,TGTGCCAGCAGCTCGACAGGGGTGGTGGAGACCCAGTACTTC
-,TRBJ2-1,-,TRBV11-2,CASSLRPRGSYNEQFF,TGTGCCAGCAGCTTAAGACCACGCGGGTCCTACAATGAGCAGTTCTTC
TRBD2,TRBJ2-3,-,TRBV5-1,CASSREGTPMTDTQYF,TGCGCCAGCAGCCGGGAGGGGACACCGATGACAGATACGCAGTATTTT
TRBD1,TRBJ1-2,-,TRBV27,CASSPRQGAFYGYTF,TGTGCCAGCAGTCCCCGACAGGGGGCTTTCTATGGCTACACCTTC
-,TRBJ2-4,once,TRBV9,CASSPEGQGGNIQYF,TGTGCCAGCAGCCCAGAGGGGCAGGGGGGGAACATTCAGTACTTC
TRBD1,TRBJ1-2,-,TRBV4-3,CASSQPGQVGGYTF,TGCGCCAGCAGCCAGCCGGGACAGGTTGGTGGCTACACCTTC
-,TRBJ2-1,once,TRBV30,CAWGPYNEQFF,TGTGCCTGGGGACCTTACAATGAGCAGTTCTTC
TRBD1,TRBJ1-3,-,TRBV4-1,CASSQGQGETGNTIYF,TGCGCCAGCAGCCAAGGACAGGGAGAAACTGGAAACACCATATATTTT
TRBD2,TRBJ2-1,-,TRBV10-3,CAISDFGGSSYEQFF,TGTGCCATCAGTGATTTTGGCGGGAGTTCCTATGAGCAGTTCTTC
-,TRBJ2-5,-,TRBV19,CASSMERRGDQYF,TGTGCCAGTAGTATGGAACGGCGGGGTGACCAGTACTTC
TRBD2,TRBJ2-1,-,TRBV5-1,CASSLVSSGRAYEQFF,TGCGCCAGCAGCTTGGTGTCTAGCGGGAGGGCCTATGAGCAGTTCTTC
-,TRBJ2-7,few,TRBV25-1,CASSEHPREQYF,TGTGCCAGCAGTGAACACCCGAGGGAGCAGTACTTC
-,TRBJ1-5,-,TRBV30,CASIYSNQPQHF,TGTGCCTCCATTTATAGCAATCAGCCCCAGCATTTT
-,TRBJ1-3,-,TRBV5-6,CASSLTPHVPSGNTIYF,TGTGCCAGCAGCCTCACCCCTCACGTACCCTCTGGAAACACCATATATTTT
-,TRBJ2-7,-,TRBV2,CASSISYEQYF,TGTGCCAGCAGTATTTCCTACGAGCAGTACTTC
-,TRBJ2-5,-,TRBV4-3,CASSQELGYQETQYF,TGCGCCAGCAGCCAAGAGCTGGGGTACCAAGAGACCCAGTACTTC
TRBD1,TRBJ2-2,-,TRBV11-2,CASSSQGGTGELFF,TGTGCCAGCAGCTCACAGGGGGGTACCGGGGAGCTGTTTTTT
-,TRBJ1-2,-,TRBV6-5,CASSYSWRDYGYTF,TGTGCCAGCAGTTACTCTTGGCGGGACTATGGCTACACCTTC
-,TRBJ2-3,-,TRBV5-6,CASSWGDTDTQYF,TGTGCCAGCAGCTGGGGAGACACAGATACGCAGTATTTT
TRBD2,TRBJ2-1,-,TRBV7-6,CASSSLPRTSGTVGEQFF,TGTGCCAGCAGCTCGTTACCACGGACTAGCGGCACGGTTGGTGAGCAGTTCTTC
-,TRBJ2-1,-,TRBV19,CASSTKDRFWGDEQFF,TGTGCCAGTAGTACGAAGGACAGGTTCTGGGGGGATGAGCAGTTCTTC
TRBD2,TRBJ2-3,few,TRBV11-2,CASSLGSSGGPSTDTQYF,TGTGCCAGCAGCCTAGGGTCTAGCGGGGGACCTAGCACAGATACGCAGTATTTT
-,TRBJ1-2,-,TRBV5-1,CASSYTGGALNYGYTF,TGCGCCAGCAGCTACACGGGTGGGGCACTCAACTATGGCTACACCTTC
TRBD1,TRBJ1-6,few,TRBV2,CASQGRGLDSPLHF,TGTGCCAGCCAGGGAAGGGGGCTTGATTCACCCCTCCACTTT
TRBD2,TRBJ2-2,-,TRBV7-9,CAPGVAGGRDTGELFF,TGTGCCCCCGGTGTGGCGGGGGGGCGCGACACCGGGGAGCTGTTTTTT
-,TRBJ2-3,-,TRBV30,CAWSVRGGFTDTQYF,TGTGCCTGGAGTGTCCGCGGCGGTTTCACAGATACGCAGTATTTT
TRBD2,TRBJ2-5,-,TRBV30,CALGTSGVVGETQYF,TGTGCCTTAGGGACTAGCGGGGTGGTGGGAGAGACCCAGTACTTC
TRBD1,TRBJ2-5,-,TRBV13,CASRTTGIQETQYF,TGTGCCAGCAGAACGACAGGGATCCAAGAGACCCAGTACTTC
-,TRBJ2-7,-,TRBV18,CASRASYEQYF,TGTGCCAGCAGGGCCTCCTACGAGCAGTACTTC
-,TRBJ1-4,-,TRBV19,CASSIYWDKGEKLFF,TGTGCCAGTAGTATCTATTGGGACAAGGGGGAAAAACTGTTTTTT
-,TRBJ2-3,-,TRBV20-1,CSAREDRGQNF,TGCAGTGCTAGAGAGGACAGAGGGCAAAATTTT
TRBD1,TRBJ1-6,-,TRBV7-9,CASMAPRDRDSSYNSPLHF,TGTGCCAGCATGGCCCCCCGGGACAGGGATTCTTCCTATAATTCACCCCTCCACTTT
-,TRBJ2-7,-,TRBV5-1,CASSLEGYSYEQYF,TGCGCCAGCAGCTTGGAGGGATACAGCTACGAGCAGTACTTC
TRBD1,TRBJ2-7,-,TRBV19,CASSLTGAEQYF,TGTGCCAGTAGCCTGACAGGGGCCGAGCAGTACTTC
-,TRBJ1-5,-,TRBV7-6,CASSLAAGASNQPQHF,TGTGCCAGCAGCTTAGCGGCAGGGGCGAGCAATCAGCCCCAGCATTTT
-,TRBJ2-2,-,TRBV11-2,CASSPTGSWNTGELFF,TGTGCCAGCAGTCCAACAGGGTCATGGAACACCGGGGAGCTGTTTTTT
TRBD1,TRBJ2-7,few,TRBV5-1,CASSLPGTAYEQYF,TGCGCCAGCAGCCTCCCCGGGACAGCCTACGAGCAGTACTTC
-,TRBJ1-1,-,TRBV10-3,CAISSGDGGAFF,TGTGCCATCAGTAGTGGGGACGGCGGGGCTTTCTTT
-,TRBJ2-3,-,TRBV5-1,CASSPERRAGDTQYF,TGCGCCAGCAGCCCAGAGCGGAGGGCGGGAGATACGCAGTATTTT